A single sample is the source of the 8 T cell receptor delta chains below, sequenced in a study of γδ T cells in repeated Plasmodium falciparum infection. TCRdb re-processed the multiplex PCR reads using CATT. The table shows approximately 50,000 delta-chain clones, with about 1.9% occurring only once. Vgamma9/Vdelta2+ and Vdelta2-negative gammadelta T cells were flow-sorted from PBMC for bulk sequencing. Sequencing was carried out using gamma-delta T cells from blood. The receptor set was obtained from a pool of human donors (malaria-infected and uninfected, not separated).

This clone occurred a few times. A read error is possible here, since a much larger clone lies one base away. The sample carries other DNA sequences with the same CDR3. The chain recombines TRDV3 with TRDJ1; the D gene is possibly TRDD2 (6 bases). Per germline, CDR1 TVYSNPD and CDR2 GDNSRS (reference sequence). The CDR3 runs 19 residues. CDR3 DNA sequence: TGTGCCTGCATCCTACCCGATAAAGTCCCGTCCCATTACACCGATAAACTTATCTTT. Its translation: CACILPDKVPSHYTDKLIF.

The rearrangement links TRDV2 to TRDJ1, with 9 bases matching TRDD3. TCRdb records no J gene; here it was assigned by comparing the DNA to germline. This CDR3 contains 16 residues. V gave up 1 base and J gave up 3 bases; unmatched junction bases: 8. Germline loops: CDR1 GEAIGNYY, CDR2 EKD. CDR3 nucleotides: TGTGCCTGTGACACGGTAGGGCTGGGGGATTCCGATAAACTCATCTTT. As protein: CACDTVGLGDSDKLIF.

This clone was detected ten times or more. A far larger clone is a single base away, which makes a read error likely. The identical CDR3 is also encoded by other nucleotide sequences in the sample. This rearrangement joins TRAV38-2/DV8 to TRDJ1, with D tentatively TRDD3 (6 bases). The J gene, absent from TCRdb, was called here by matching the DNA to germline. Trimming removed 0 bases at V and 5 bases at J, with 29 bases between. The germline V gene encodes CDR1 TSESDYY and CDR2 QEAYKQQN. The CDR3 has 20 amino acids. The CDR3 reads CAYRSGTAFRVGDRRDKLIF. The CDR3 nucleotides are TGTGCTTATAGGAGCGGCACTGCTTTCCGAGTTGGGGATCGCAGGGATAAACTCATCTTT.

Concerning this clone: This probably arose from a read error, given a far larger clone one base away. Other DNA sequences from this sample encode an identical CDR3 as well. There is no J gene call, but TRDV3 is given as the V gene. In germline, CDR1 is TVYSNPD, CDR2 GDNSRS (reference sequence). The CDR3 sequence is 13 residues long. CDR3 in DNA: TGTGCCTTTTCCCCCGGCCGGGCCGATAAGCTCATCTTT. Amino acid sequence: CAFSPGRADKLIF.

This clone was found a few times. TCRdb lists the protein of a much larger clone for this DNA, which differs at residue 17, so this is likely a read error; the protein given here is translated from the DNA itself. V gene TRDV1 combines with J gene TRDJ1; 13 nucleotides agree with TRDD3. The J gene, left out of TCRdb, was set here by checking the DNA against germline. The CDR3 is 25 residues long. CDR1 and CDR2 from the germline V gene are TSWWSYY and QGS. The J segment lost 3 bases and the V segment lost 0 bases, leaving 28 bases of the junction unmatched. The CDR3 reads CALGELQSSYTKTGGYVSSPDKLIF. The DNA for the CDR3 is TGTGCTCTTGGGGAACTACAGTCTTCCTACACAAAAACTGGGGGATACGTGTCCTCCCCCGATAAACTCATCTTT.

With regard to this clone: This DNA's translation and the protein TCRdb lists, from a much larger clone, do not match at residues 4 and 18, likely due to a read error; the protein shown is translated from the DNA. The chain employs TRDV1 and TRDJ1; D may be TRDD3 (6 bases). This CDR3 has 20 amino acids. CDR1 and CDR2 from the germline V gene are TSWWSYY and QGS. CDR3: CALEELQVRGCPYYTDKPIF. The CDR3, as DNA: TGTGCTCTTGAGGAACTTCAGGTCCGGGGATGCCCCTATTACACCGATAAACCCATCTTT.

Only a few counts were recorded for this clone. A read error likely explains why the TCRdb protein, taken from a much larger clone, differs from this DNA's translation at residue 9; the protein shown is translated from the DNA. This rearrangement joins TRDV1 to TRDJ1, with TRDD3 as a possible D gene (6 bases). TCRdb does not report a J gene; here it was assigned by matching the DNA to germline references. The CDR3 extends over 21 amino acids. Germline loops: CDR1 TSWWSYY, CDR2 QGS. Trimming left V 1 base short and J 0 bases short, with 27 bases between. The CDR3 spells CALGEPRLTTFGYFYTDKLIF. DNA for the CDR3: TGTGCTCTTGGGGAACCCCGCTTGACTACGTTTGGATACTTCTACACCGATAAACTCATCTTT.

In its sample, this clone was seen many times. TCRdb's listed protein matches a much larger clone and diverges from this DNA's translation at residue 3, likely through a read error; the protein shown comes from the DNA. This rearrangement joins TRDV1 to TRDJ1; weak D call: TRDD2 (7 bases). No J segment appears in TCRdb, so it was assigned here by matching the sequence to germline. The CDR3 spans 19 residues. The germline gives CDR1 TSWWSYY, CDR2 QGS. DNA of the CDR3: TGTGCTCCTGGGAAGGCCATATTCCTACTCGGCTGGGGATGGAATAAACTCATCTTT. It codes for CAPGKAIFLLGWGWNKLIF.